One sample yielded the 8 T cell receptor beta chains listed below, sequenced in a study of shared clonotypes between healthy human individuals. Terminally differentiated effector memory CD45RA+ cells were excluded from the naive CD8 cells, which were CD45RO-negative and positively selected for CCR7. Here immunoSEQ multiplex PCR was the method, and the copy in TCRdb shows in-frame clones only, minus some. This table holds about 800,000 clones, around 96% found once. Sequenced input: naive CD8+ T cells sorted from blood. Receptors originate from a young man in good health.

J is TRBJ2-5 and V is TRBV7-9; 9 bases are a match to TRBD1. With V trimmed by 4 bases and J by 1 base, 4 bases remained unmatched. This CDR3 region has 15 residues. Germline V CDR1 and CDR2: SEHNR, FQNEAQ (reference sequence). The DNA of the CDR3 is TGTGCCAGCAGCTCACCGGGACAGGGCCAAGAGACCCAGTACTTC. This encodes CASSSPGQGQETQYF. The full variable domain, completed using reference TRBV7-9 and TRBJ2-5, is DTGVSQNPRHKITKRGQNVTFRCDPISEHNRLYWYRQTLGQGPEFLTYFQNEAQLEKSRLLSDRFSAERPKGSFSTLEIQRTEQGDSAMYLCASSSPGQGQETQYFGPGTRLLVL.

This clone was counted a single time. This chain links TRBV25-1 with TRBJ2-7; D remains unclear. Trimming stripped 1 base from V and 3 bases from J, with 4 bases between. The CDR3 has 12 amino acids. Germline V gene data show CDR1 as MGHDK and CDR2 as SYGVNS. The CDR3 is CASSELDYEQYF. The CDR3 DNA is TGTGCCAGCAGTGAATTGGACTACGAGCAGTACTTC.

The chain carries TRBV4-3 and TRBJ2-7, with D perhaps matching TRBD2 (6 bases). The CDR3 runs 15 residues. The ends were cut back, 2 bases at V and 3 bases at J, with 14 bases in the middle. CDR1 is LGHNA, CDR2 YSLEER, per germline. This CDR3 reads CASSQSRGIYYEQYF. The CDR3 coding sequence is TGCGCCAGCAGCCAATCGCGCGGGATCTACTACGAGCAGTACTTC.

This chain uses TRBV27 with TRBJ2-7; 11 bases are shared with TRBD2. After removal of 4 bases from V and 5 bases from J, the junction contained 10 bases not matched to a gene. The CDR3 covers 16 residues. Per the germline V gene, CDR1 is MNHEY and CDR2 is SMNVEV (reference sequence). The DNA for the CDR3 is TGTGCCAGCAGTTATGGTAGCGGGAGGGCCGGGAACGAGCAGTACTTC. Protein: CASSYGSGRAGNEQYF.

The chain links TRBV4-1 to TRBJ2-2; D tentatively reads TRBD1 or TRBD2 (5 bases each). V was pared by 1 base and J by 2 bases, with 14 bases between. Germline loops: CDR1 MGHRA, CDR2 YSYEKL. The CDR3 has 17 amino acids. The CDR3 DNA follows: TGCGCCAGCAGCCAAGTGGGGGTTGAGGGAAACACCGGGGAGCTGTTTTTT. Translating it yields CASSQVGVEGNTGELFF.

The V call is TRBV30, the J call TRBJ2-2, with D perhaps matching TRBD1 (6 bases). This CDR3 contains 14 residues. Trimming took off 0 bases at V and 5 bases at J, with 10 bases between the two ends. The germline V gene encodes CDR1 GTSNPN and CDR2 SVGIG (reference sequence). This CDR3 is CAWSVDSQTGELFF. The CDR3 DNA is TGTGCCTGGAGTGTGGACAGCCAGACCGGGGAGCTGTTTTTT. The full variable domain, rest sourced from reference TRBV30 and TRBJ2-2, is SQTIHQWPATLVQPVGSPLSLECTVEGTSNPNLYWYRQAAGRGLQLLFYSVGIGQISSEVPQNLSASRPQDRQFILSSKKLLLSDSGFYLCAWSVDSQTGELFFGEGSRLTVL.

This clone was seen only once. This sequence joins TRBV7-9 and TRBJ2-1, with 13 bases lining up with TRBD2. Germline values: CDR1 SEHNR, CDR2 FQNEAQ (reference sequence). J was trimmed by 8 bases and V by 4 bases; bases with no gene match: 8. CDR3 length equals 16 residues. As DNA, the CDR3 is TGTGCCAGCAGCTCAACTAGCGGGAGGGCCTTGTATGAGCAGTTCTTC. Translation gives CASSSTSGRALYEQFF.

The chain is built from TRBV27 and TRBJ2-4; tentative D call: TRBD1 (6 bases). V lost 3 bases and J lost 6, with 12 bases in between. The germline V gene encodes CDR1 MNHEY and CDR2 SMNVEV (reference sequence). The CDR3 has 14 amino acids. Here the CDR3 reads CASSLPGVGNIQYF. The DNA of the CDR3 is TGTGCCAGCAGTTTGCCAGGGGTCGGAAACATTCAGTACTTC.